The present entry profiles one TCR beta chain with its context. Assay used: immunoSEQ multiplex PCR; TCRdb lists only in-frame clones, some missing. The data show 120,000 to 150,000 clones, 91% seen once. V dropped 5 bases and J dropped 4; count of bases not matched to a gene: 9. This CDR3 spans 16 amino acids. Germline-derived CDR1 and CDR2 are LNHDA and SQIVND (reference sequence). The sample originates from a study of T cell responses to AZD1222 COVID-19 vaccine. The clonotype comes from an adult who received the AZD1222 COVID-19 vaccine. The chain employs TRBV19 and TRBJ1-1; 11 bases fit TRBD1. Source: peripheral blood, taken 28 days after the second AZD1222 dose. The CDR3 DNA reads TGTGCCAGTAGTCCCGGGACAGGGGGGGTAGGCACTGAAGCTTTCTTT. It codes for CASSPGTGGVGTEAFF.